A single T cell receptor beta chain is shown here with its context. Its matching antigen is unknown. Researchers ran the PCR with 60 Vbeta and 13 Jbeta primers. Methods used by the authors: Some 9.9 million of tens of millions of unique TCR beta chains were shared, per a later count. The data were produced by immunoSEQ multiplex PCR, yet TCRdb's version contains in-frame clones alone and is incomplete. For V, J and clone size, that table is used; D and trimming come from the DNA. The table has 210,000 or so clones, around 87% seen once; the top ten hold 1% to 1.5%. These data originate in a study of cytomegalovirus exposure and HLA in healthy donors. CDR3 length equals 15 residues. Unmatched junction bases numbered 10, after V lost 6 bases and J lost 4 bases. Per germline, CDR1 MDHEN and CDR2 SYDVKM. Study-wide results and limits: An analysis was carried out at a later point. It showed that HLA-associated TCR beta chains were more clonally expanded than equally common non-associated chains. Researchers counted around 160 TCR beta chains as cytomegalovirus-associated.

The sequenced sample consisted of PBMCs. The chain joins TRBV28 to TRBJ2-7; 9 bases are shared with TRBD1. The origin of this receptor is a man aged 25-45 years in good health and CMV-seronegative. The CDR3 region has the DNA TGTGCCAGCAGACTCCAAACAGGGGGCTCGTACGAGCAGTACTTC. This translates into CASRLQTGGSYEQYF.